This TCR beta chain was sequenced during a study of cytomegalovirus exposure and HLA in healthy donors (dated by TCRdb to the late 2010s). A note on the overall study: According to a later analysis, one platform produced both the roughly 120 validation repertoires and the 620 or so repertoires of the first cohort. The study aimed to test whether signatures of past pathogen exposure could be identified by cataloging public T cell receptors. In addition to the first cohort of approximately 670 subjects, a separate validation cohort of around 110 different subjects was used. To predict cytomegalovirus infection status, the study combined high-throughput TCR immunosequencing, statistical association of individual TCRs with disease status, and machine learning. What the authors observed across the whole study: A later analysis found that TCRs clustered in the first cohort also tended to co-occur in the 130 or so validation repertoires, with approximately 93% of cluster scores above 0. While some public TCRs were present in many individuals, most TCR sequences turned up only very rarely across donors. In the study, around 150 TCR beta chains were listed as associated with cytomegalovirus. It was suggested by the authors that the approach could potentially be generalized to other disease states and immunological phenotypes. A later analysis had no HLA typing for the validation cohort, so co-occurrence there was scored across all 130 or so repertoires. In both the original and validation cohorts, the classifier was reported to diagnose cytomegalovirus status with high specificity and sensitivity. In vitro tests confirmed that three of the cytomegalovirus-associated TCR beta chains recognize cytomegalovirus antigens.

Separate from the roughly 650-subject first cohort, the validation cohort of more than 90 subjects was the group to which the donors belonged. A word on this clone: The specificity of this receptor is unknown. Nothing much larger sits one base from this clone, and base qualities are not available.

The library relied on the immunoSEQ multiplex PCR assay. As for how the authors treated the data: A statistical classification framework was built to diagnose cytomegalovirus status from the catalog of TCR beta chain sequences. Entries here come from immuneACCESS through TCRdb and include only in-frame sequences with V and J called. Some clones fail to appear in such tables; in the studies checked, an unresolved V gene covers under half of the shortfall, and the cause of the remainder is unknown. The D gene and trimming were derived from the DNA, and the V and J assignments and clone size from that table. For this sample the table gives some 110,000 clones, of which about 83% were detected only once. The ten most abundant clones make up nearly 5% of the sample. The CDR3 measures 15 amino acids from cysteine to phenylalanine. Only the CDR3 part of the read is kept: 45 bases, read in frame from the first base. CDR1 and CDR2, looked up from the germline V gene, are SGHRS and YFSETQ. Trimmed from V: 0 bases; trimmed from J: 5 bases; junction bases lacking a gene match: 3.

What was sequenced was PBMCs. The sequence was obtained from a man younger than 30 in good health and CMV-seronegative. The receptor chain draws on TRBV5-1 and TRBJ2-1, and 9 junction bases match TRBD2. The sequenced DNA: TGCGCCAGCAGCTTGGGACTAGCGGCCGACAATGAGCAGTTCTTC. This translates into CASSLGLAADNEQFF.